This passage covers 3 T cell receptor beta chains from one sample sequenced in a study of cytomegalovirus exposure and HLA in healthy donors. Amplification used 60 Vbeta primers and 13 Jbeta primers. Profiled with immunoSEQ multiplex PCR; TCRdb holds only in-frame clones, not every one. This table holds some 130,000 clones, 60% to 80% found once. Material for sequencing was PBMCs. The receptors were gathered from a male donor in good health and CMV-seronegative.

This clone has just a few counts. The chain joins TRBV4-3 to TRBJ1-2, with 12 nucleotides matching TRBD1. The CDR3 consists of 14 residues. Germline CDR1 and CDR2: LGHNA and YSLEER. V shed 4 bases and J 7 bases; nucleotides not matched to a gene: 4. CDR3 sequence reads: CASSRQGQGAGYTF. The CDR3 bases are TGCGCCAGCAGCCGACAGGGACAGGGGGCTGGCTACACCTTC.

The V call is TRBV2, the J call TRBJ2-2, with TRBD2 matching over 13 bases. This CDR3 region has 15 residues. The junction had 4 bases not matched to a gene; V was cut back by 5 bases and J by 7 bases. Germline V lookup: CDR1 SNHLY, CDR2 FYNNEI. CDR3 DNA sequence: TGTGCCAGCAGTACTAGCGGGGGGGCGTACGGGGAGCTGTTTTTT. Its protein product is CASSTSGGAYGELFF.

CDR3 coding DNA: TGCGCCAGCAGCTCGGACACGAACACCGGGGAGCTGTTTTTT. This codes for CASSSDTNTGELFF. This rearrangement joins TRBV5-1 to TRBJ2-2, with D possibly TRBD1 on 5 matching bases. From germline, CDR1 is SGHRS and CDR2 YFSETQ. This CDR3 has 14 residues. Trimming removed 3 bases at V and 0 bases at J, with 6 bases between. Full variable domain (missing parts from reference TRBV5-1 and TRBJ2-2): KAGVTQTPRYLIKTRGQQVTLSCSPISGHRSVSWYQQTPGQGLQFLFEYFSETQRNKGNFPGRFSGRQFSNSRSEMNVSTLELGDSALYLCASSSDTNTGELFFGEGSRLTVL.